The 10 T cell receptor beta chains reported below all come from one sample, sequenced in a study of cytomegalovirus exposure and HLA in healthy donors listed by TCRdb under 2017. Libraries were constructed by the immunoSEQ multiplex PCR assay. A mixture of 60 forward primers for TCR Vbeta segments and 13 reverse primers for TCR Jbeta segments was used in the multiplex PCR. The table was pulled from immuneACCESS by TCRdb, which kept in-frame rearrangements only. Such tables lose some clones; where checked, under half of the loss comes from unresolved V genes, and the rest has no known cause. The sample yields under 90,000 clones; roughly two thirds were counted once. 6% to 9.5% of the sample lies in the top ten. Sequenced: PBMCs. Receptor source: a man aged 40-55 years in good health and CMV-seropositive.

CDR3 in amino acids: CASSYSTGGGYGYTF. CDR3 DNA sequence: TGTGCCAGCAGTTACTCGACAGGGGGCGGCTATGGCTACACCTTC. This chain joins TRBV6-5 and TRBJ1-2; TRBD1 matches 10 bases. CDR3 length equals 15 residues. V gave up 0 bases and J gave up 4 bases; unmatched junction bases: 2. The germline V gene encodes CDR1 MNHEY and CDR2 SVGAGI.

The chain employs TRBV6-5 and TRBJ1-1, with TRBD1 matching over 8 bases. The CDR3 contains 15 residues. The germline V gene has CDR1 MNHEY and CDR2 SVGAGI. V trimming: 0 bases; J trimming: 5 bases; junction bases outside the gene matches: 5. CDR3 region: CASSYSGQGSTEAFF. The CDR3 region has the DNA TGTGCCAGCAGTTACTCCGGACAGGGAAGTACTGAAGCTTTCTTT.

With regard to this clone: Other DNA sequences in the same sample also yield this CDR3. The chain couples TRBV6-4 to TRBJ1-1, with 8 nucleotides matching TRBD1. This CDR3 has 14 amino acids. The V gene end was trimmed by 6 bases and the J gene end by 1 base; junction bases not matched to a gene: 4. In germline, CDR1 is MRHNA, CDR2 SNTAGT. The DNA for the CDR3 is TGTGCCAGCAGCCCCGGACAGGGGAACACTGAAGCTTTCTTT. This translates into CASSPGQGNTEAFF.

This clone was counted a single time. This chain joins TRBV6-6 and TRBJ2-7; unclear D gene. Trimming cost V 0 bases and J 5 bases, with 11 bases left between them. The CDR3 is 14 amino acids. CDR1 MNHNY and CDR2 SVGAGI come from the germline V gene (reference sequence). In nucleotides, the CDR3 is TGTGCCAGCAGTTACTCTACCAGTTCCGACGAGCAGTACTTC. Residues: CASSYSTSSDEQYF.

The gene calls are TRBV29-1 and TRBJ2-3, with TRBD2 matching over 10 bases. The CDR3 totals 14 residues. The junction had 9 bases not matched to a gene; V was cut back by 5 bases and J by 7 bases. The germline V gene has CDR1 SQVTM and CDR2 ANQGSEA. This CDR3 reads CSVRAASGGYTQYF. In nucleotides, the CDR3 is TGCAGCGTTCGAGCGGCTAGCGGGGGATATACGCAGTATTTT.

J is TRBJ2-7 and V is TRBV4-3; 9 positions agree with TRBD1. The CDR3 extends over 17 amino acids. After removal of 0 bases from V and 6 bases from J, the junction contained 12 bases not matched to a gene. From germline, CDR1 is LGHNA and CDR2 YSLEER. As DNA, the CDR3 is TGCGCCAGCAGCCAAGATCCAGGGACAGGGCCTCCCCGCGAGCAGTACTTC. It yields the protein CASSQDPGTGPPREQYF.

The chain is built from TRBV13 and TRBJ2-3; 7 positions match TRBD1. V was pared by 6 bases and J by 2 bases, with 8 bases of the junction left unmatched. This CDR3 comprises 15 residues. CDR1 is PRHDT and CDR2 is FYEKMQ in the germline V gene (reference sequence). The DNA for the CDR3 is TGTGCCAGCAGGCCCGCCAGGGGGTACACAGATACGCAGTATTTT. Amino acid sequence: CASRPARGYTDTQYF.

This clone appeared a few times. The gene calls are TRBV2 and TRBJ2-4; D may be TRBD2 (6 bases). The CDR3 is made up of 16 amino acids. Trimming took 3 bases from V and 1 from J, leaving 13 bases between them. Per the germline V gene, CDR1 is SNHLY and CDR2 is FYNNEI. CDR3 residues: CASSDWRVGAKNIQYF. CDR3 sequence (DNA): TGTGCCAGCAGTGACTGGAGGGTAGGGGCCAAAAACATTCAGTACTTC.

J is TRBJ2-5 and V is TRBV5-4; 9 nucleotides align to TRBD1. CDR3 length: 16 residues. The germline V gene has CDR1 SGHNT and CDR2 YYREEE (reference sequence). J was trimmed by 5 bases and V by 3 bases; bases with no gene match: 11. CDR3 sequence: CASSSTTRTGEETQYF. In DNA, the CDR3 is TGTGCCAGCAGCTCCACAACCCGGACAGGGGAGGAGACCCAGTACTTC.

The chain combines TRBV7-9 with TRBJ1-4; TRBD1 agrees at 8 bases. Looked up from germline, CDR1 is SEHNR and CDR2 is FQNEAQ (reference sequence). V trimming: 2 bases; J trimming: 7 bases; junction bases outside the gene matches: 6. The CDR3 is 15 residues long. The CDR3 bases are TGTGCCAGCAGCTTACCGGGACAGGACGGTGAAAAACTGTTTTTT. Its translation is CASSLPGQDGEKLFF.